This T cell receptor beta chain was identified in a study of T cell responses to AZD1222 COVID-19 vaccine. Notes on the study in general: Researchers report vaccine-associated CD4 TCRs spanning spike, with dominance at 160-218 and 743-854. In the spike-specific TCR repertoire, nearly half reportedly target unmutated variant regions. Without day 14 samples, only post-peak T cell repertoires were studied. Seropositivity was recorded at baseline in only a handful of AZD1222 recipients.

Note on this clone: Its antigen is not known.

The data were produced by immunoSEQ multiplex PCR, yet TCRdb's version contains in-frame clones alone and is incomplete. The sample has some 130,000 clones; around 86% are singletons. This clonotype was obtained from an adult in good health. The sample was peripheral blood, taken on day 0 of AZD1222 vaccination.

CDR3 region: CASSFQGREDTEAFF. In DNA form, the CDR3 reads TGTGCCAGCAGTTTCCAGGGTAGGGAGGACACTGAAGCTTTCTTT. This chain connects TRBV27 to TRBJ1-1, with a possible D match to TRBD1 (5 bases). The V gene lost 3 bases and the J gene lost 3 bases, with 14 bases spanning the gap. Germline CDR1 reads MNHEY; CDR2 reads SMNVEV (reference sequence). CDR3 size: 15 residues.